The 30 T cell receptor beta chains presented below share a single source sample, sequenced in a study of T cells after somatic rescue of genetic block. Produced via immunoSEQ multiplex PCR; TCRdb's table is partial and in-frame only. Here the sample spans about 16,000 clones, roughly two thirds being singletons. What was sequenced was peripheral blood mononuclear cells (PBMCs). Source of these receptors: a boy younger than 18.

This chain connects TRBV27 to TRBJ2-7; D gene ambiguous. Per the germline V gene, CDR1 is MNHEY and CDR2 is SMNVEV (reference sequence). Trimming cost V 4 bases and J 2 bases, with 12 bases left between them. The CDR3 runs 14 residues. The CDR3: CASSWGLGPYEQYF. The DNA of the CDR3 is TGTGCCAGCAGTTGGGGTTTAGGTCCCTACGAGCAGTACTTC.

The chain links TRBV28 to TRBJ2-6; D is uncertain. There are 15 residues in the CDR3. Germline V gene data show CDR1 as MDHEN and CDR2 as SYDVKM. The germline V and J ends were trimmed by 3 bases and 4 bases, with 10 bases remaining between them. CDR3 loop: CASSFGVAGANVLTF. The CDR3 DNA reads TGTGCCAGCAGTTTTGGGGTGGCCGGGGCCAACGTCCTGACTTTC.

The chain links TRBV6-5 to TRBJ1-1, with D uncertain. CDR1 and CDR2 (germline): MNHEY, SVGAGI. There are 14 residues in the CDR3. Deletions cut 6 bases from V and 5 bases from J, with 16 bases between. CDR3 sequence reads: CASSPYLGMTEAFF. CDR3 in DNA: TGTGCCAGCAGCCCCTACTTGGGAATGACTGAAGCTTTCTTT.

This clone came up once. The chain is built from TRBV9 and TRBJ2-1; 9 bases fit TRBD1. Germline lookup yields CDR1 SGDLS and CDR2 YYNGEE. The V gene end was trimmed by 2 bases and the J gene end by 7 bases; junction bases not matched to a gene: 4. The CDR3 spans 14 residues. CDR3 protein: CASSVWTGENEQFF. CDR3 DNA: TGTGCCAGCAGCGTCTGGACAGGGGAAAATGAGCAGTTCTTC. The full variable domain, rest sourced from reference TRBV9 and TRBJ2-1, is DSGVTQTPKHLITATGQRVTLRCSPRSGDLSVYWYQQSLDQGLQFLIQYYNGEERAKGNILERFSAQQFPDLHSELNLSSLELGDSALYFCASSVWTGENEQFFGPGTRLTVL.

The CDR3 sequence is CASSLYGLGTYEQYF. CDR3 nucleotides: TGTGCCAGCAGTCTGTACGGACTCGGGACCTACGAGCAGTACTTC. The chain uses TRBV6-5 and TRBJ2-7; D is possibly TRBD2 (5 bases). The CDR3 runs to 15 residues. In germline, CDR1 is MNHEY, CDR2 SVGAGI. Trimming stripped 5 bases from V and 2 bases from J, with 16 bases between.

J is TRBJ1-4 and V is TRBV6-1; perhaps TRBD1 as D (6 bases). Between the trimmed V and J ends, which lost 4 bases and 1 base, there was a span of 13 bases. Looked up from germline, CDR1 is MNHNS and CDR2 is SASEGT. This CDR3 contains 16 residues. CDR3: CASSAANRVTNEKLFF. The CDR3 nucleotides read TGTGCCAGCAGTGCCGCTAACAGGGTAACTAATGAAAAACTGTTTTTT.

The rearrangement links TRBV6-1 to TRBJ1-1; 9 bases are a match to TRBD1. The CDR3 covers 14 residues. The V and J ends lost 8 bases and 2 bases, in that order; junction bases with no gene match: 6. Germline loops: CDR1 MNHNS, CDR2 SASEGT. The CDR3 region is CASGQGTLNTEAFF. DNA of the CDR3: TGTGCCAGCGGACAGGGGACCCTTAACACTGAAGCTTTCTTT.

The V gene is TRBV10-3, the J gene TRBJ1-4, with D unclear. Trimming cost V 0 bases and J 8 bases, with 13 bases left between them. Germline-derived CDR1 and CDR2 are ENHRY and SYGVKD. This CDR3 contains 15 residues. The CDR3 sequence is CAISESRRRGEKLFF. DNA of the CDR3: TGTGCCATCAGTGAGTCGCGGAGGAGAGGAGAAAAACTGTTTTTT.

This clone was detected a few times. This chain links TRBV5-1 with TRBJ1-1; TRBD1 is a possible D gene (5 bases). The V end was cut by 1 base, the J end by 0 bases, with 7 bases between. This CDR3 has 14 amino acids. From germline, CDR1 is SGHRS and CDR2 YFSETQ. The CDR3 region is CASSLSGLNTEAFF. The CDR3 DNA follows: TGCGCCAGCAGCTTGTCAGGGCTGAACACTGAAGCTTTCTTT.

The chain uses TRBV6-8 and TRBJ2-2; D uncertain. Trimming removed 6 bases at V and 0 bases at J, with 20 bases between. CDR3 size: 18 residues. Germline loops: CDR1 MNHGY, CDR2 SAAAGT. CDR3 loop: CASRVFDFHFANTGELFF. CDR3 nucleotides: TGTGCCAGCAGGGTATTTGACTTCCACTTCGCGAACACCGGGGAGCTGTTTTTT.

The rearrangement uses TRBV6-6 and TRBJ2-7; D remains unclear. The V gene lost 1 base and the J gene lost 5 bases, with 12 bases spanning the gap. Germline V CDR1 and CDR2: MNHNY, SVGAGI (reference sequence). CDR3 length: 14 amino acids. The CDR3 spells CASSYYRTVHEQYF. The DNA for the CDR3 is TGTGCCAGCAGTTACTACCGGACCGTCCACGAGCAGTACTTC.

The J gene is TRBJ2-7, the V gene TRBV5-4, with 9 bases aligning to TRBD1. CDR3 length equals 15 residues. V trimming: 5 bases; J trimming: 2 bases; junction bases outside the gene matches: 8. The V gene's germline CDR1 is SGHNT and CDR2 YYREEE (reference sequence). CDR3 sequence reads: CASSLPGQGTYEQYF. The CDR3 coding sequence is TGTGCCAGCAGTTTGCCGGGACAGGGTACCTACGAGCAGTACTTC.

The J gene is TRBJ2-5, the V gene TRBV19; the D is unclear. Trimming took 2 bases from V and 0 from J, leaving 7 bases between them. The CDR3 runs 14 residues. Germline lookup yields CDR1 LNHDA and CDR2 SQIVND (reference sequence). DNA of the CDR3: TGTGCCAGTAGTATAAGGTTATACCAAGAGACCCAGTACTTC. Its translation is CASSIRLYQETQYF.

V usage is TRBV11-1 and J usage is TRBJ2-7; possible D gene TRBD2, 6 bases. The CDR3 runs 14 residues. Germline V CDR1 and CDR2: SGHAT, FQDESV (reference sequence). The V and J ends lost 1 base and 7 bases respectively, with 14 bases between them. CDR3 nucleotides: TGTGCCAGCAGCTTAGAAGCGGGCCGAGGGGAGCAGTACTTC. Its translation: CASSLEAGRGEQYF.

The V gene is TRBV28, the J gene TRBJ2-3, with 10 bases fitting TRBD2. The length of the CDR3 is 16 residues. Germline V gene sequence: CDR1 MDHEN, CDR2 SYDVKM. The junction had 3 bases not matched to a gene; V was cut back by 1 base and J by 2 bases. CDR3 amino acids: CASSLLAGGSTDTQYF. The CDR3, as DNA: TGTGCCAGCAGTTTATTAGCGGGGGGCTCCACAGATACGCAGTATTTT.

V and J are TRBV6-1 and TRBJ1-2; TRBD1 agrees at 7 bases. CDR1 is MNHNS and CDR2 is SASEGT in the germline V gene. The CDR3 has 13 amino acids. V was pared by 8 bases and J by 1 base, with 4 bases of the junction left unmatched. CDR3 protein: CASHRGFNYGYTF. In DNA form, the CDR3 reads TGTGCCAGCCACAGGGGATTTAACTATGGCTACACCTTC.

This sequence joins TRBV21-1 and TRBJ2-2; the DNA was not used to check the table's D call, TRBD1. TRBV21-1 is reported as a pseudogene. CDR3 length equals 16 residues. CDR3 region: CASSLSEGECTGELFF. In DNA, the CDR3 is TGTGCCAGCAGCCTCTCCGAGGGGGAGTGCACCGGGGAGCTGTTTTTT.

This clone showed up just once. The gene calls are TRBV6-5 and TRBJ1-1; D is unresolved. CDR3 size: 14 residues. Germline V gives CDR1 MNHEY, CDR2 SVGAGI. V was shortened by 4 bases and J by 5 bases, with 14 bases between the two germline ends. The CDR3 spells CASSSPEGRTEAFF. DNA for the CDR3: TGTGCCAGCAGTTCCCCCGAAGGAAGGACTGAAGCTTTCTTT.

The rearrangement links TRBV5-1 to TRBJ2-5, with 9 bases fitting TRBD1. J lost 5 bases, V lost 0 bases, and 2 bases had no gene match. In germline, CDR1 is SGHRS, CDR2 YFSETQ. This CDR3 has 14 amino acids. The CDR3 DNA is TGCGCCAGCAGCTTGGACAGGGGGCGTGAGACCCAGTACTTC. Its translation is CASSLDRGRETQYF.

The chain employs TRBV11-3 and TRBJ2-2; D not resolved. Germline values: CDR1 SGHNT, CDR2 YENEEA. The CDR3 runs to 17 residues. The V end lost 4 bases, the J end lost 1 base, and 16 bases lay between the germline ends. The CDR3: CASSSPPSQQNTGELFF. In DNA form, the CDR3 reads TGTGCCAGCAGCTCTCCCCCGAGCCAACAGAACACCGGGGAGCTGTTTTTT.

Only a few counts were recorded for this clone. The rearrangement joins TRBV18 to TRBJ2-7; D is unclear. The CDR3 is made up of 11 amino acids. The germline V gene encodes CDR1 KGHSH and CDR2 LQKENI. Trimming pared 3 bases from V and 4 bases from J, leaving 4 bases between. In DNA form, the CDR3 reads TGTGCCAGCTCACCCCAGTACGAGCAGTACTTC. It codes for CASSPQYEQYF.

V is TRBV6-5 and J is TRBJ2-5; 9 nucleotides agree with TRBD1. CDR1 is MNHEY and CDR2 is SVGAGI in the germline V gene. The CDR3 has 14 residues. Trimming cost V 3 bases and J 3 bases; bases outside gene matches: 2. The CDR3 region has the DNA TGTGCCAGCAGTTATAGGGACAGGGAAGAGACCCAGTACTTC. Residues: CASSYRDREETQYF.

This clone was picked up a small number of times. V is TRBV6-6 and J is TRBJ2-1; maybe TRBD1 (6 bases). The CDR3 extends over 11 amino acids. The germline CDR1 and CDR2 sequences are MNHNY and SVGAGI (reference sequence). V was shortened by 6 bases and J by 7 bases, with 7 bases between the two germline ends. CDR3 nucleotide sequence: TGTGCCAGCAGGCAGGGGAATGAGCAGTTCTTC. Translation gives CASRQGNEQFF.

The genes are TRBV10-2 and TRBJ2-1, with 7 nucleotides matching TRBD2. The CDR3 runs 16 residues. After removal of 6 bases from V and 0 bases from J, the junction contained 8 bases not matched to a gene. CDR1 is WSHSY and CDR2 is SAAADI in the germline V gene. The CDR3 sequence: CASSSAGISSYNEQFF. The CDR3 DNA reads as TGCGCCAGCAGCTCAGCGGGAATAAGCTCCTACAATGAGCAGTTCTTC.

V usage is TRBV27 and J usage is TRBJ2-7; D not resolved. Germline CDR1 reads MNHEY; CDR2 reads SMNVEV (reference sequence). Trimming took 4 bases from V and 2 from J, leaving 18 bases between them. The CDR3 spans 16 residues. In DNA form, the CDR3 reads TGTGCCAGCAGTTCGTCAAGGTTCGAATTTACCTACGAGCAGTACTTC. Its protein product is CASSSSRFEFTYEQYF.

This clone was counted between two and nine times. A read error may produce the germline difference seen at one junction end. The chain joins TRBV7-7 to TRBJ2-2; D is unresolved. CDR1 and CDR2 (germline): SSHAT, FNYEAQ (reference sequence). The CDR3 is 13 residues long. The CDR3 DNA is TGTGCTAGCAGCTCATCGAACACCGGGGAGCTGTTTTTT. It translates to CASSSSNTGELFF. Filled out from reference TRBV7-7 and TRBJ2-2, the complete variable domain reads GAGVSQSPRYKVTKRGQDVTLRCDPISSHATLYWYQQALGQGPEFLTYFNYEAQPDKSGLPSDRFSAERPEGSISTLTIQRTEQRDSAMYRCASSSSNTGELFFGEGSRLTVL.

This chain links TRBV5-1 with TRBJ2-3; D is undetermined. This CDR3 has 13 residues. V shed 0 bases and J shed 3 bases, with 5 bases lying between them. Looked up from germline, CDR1 is SGHRS and CDR2 is YFSETQ. DNA for the CDR3: TGCGCCAGCAGCTTGGGGTCAACAGATACGCAGTATTTT. Its translation: CASSLGSTDTQYF.

The chain couples TRBV5-4 to TRBJ2-2; no clear D. The CDR3 covers 13 residues. V lost 2 bases to trimming and J lost 5 bases, with 7 bases between them. The germline CDR1 and CDR2 sequences are SGHNT and YYREEE (reference sequence). CDR3 nucleotide sequence: TGTGCCAGCAGCTTCTATATTACCGGGGAGCTGTTTTTT. It yields the protein CASSFYITGELFF. The entire variable domain, with the rest obtained from reference TRBV5-4 and TRBJ2-2, is as follows: ETGVTQSPTHLIKTRGQQVTLRCSSQSGHNTVSWYQQALGQGPQFIFQYYREEENGRGNFPPRFSGLQFPNYSSELNVNALELDDSALYLCASSFYITGELFFGEGSRLTVL.

The genes are TRBV11-2 and TRBJ2-3; D unresolved. CDR3 length equals 12 residues. V lost 5 bases and J lost 6, with 9 bases in between. Germline V gene lookup returns CDR1 SGHAT and CDR2 FQNNGV. The CDR3 is CASSPPSDTQYF. As DNA, the CDR3 is TGTGCCAGCAGCCCCCCGAGCGATACGCAGTATTTT.

The V gene is TRBV4-2, the J gene TRBJ2-2; TRBD2 matches 15 bases. The V gene's germline CDR1 is LGHNA and CDR2 YNFKEQ. CDR3 length: 18 residues. Germline trimming cut 3 bases from V and 2 bases from J; bases unmatched to any gene: 4. The CDR3: CASSQGLAGGKNTGELFF. DNA of the CDR3: TGTGCCAGCAGCCAGGGACTAGCGGGGGGTAAAAACACCGGGGAGCTGTTTTTT.